The entry that follows covers one TCR beta chain sequence. Its antigen is not identified. In TCRdb, the 5' RACE reads were re-called with MiXCR into one record per CDR3 protein. The table records 90,000 to 120,000 distinct CDR3 sequences, roughly a sixth of them present only once. The data derive from a study of T-cell memory formation after mild COVID-19. General study findings and limits: A balance of CD4 and CD8 characterized clones contracting day 15 to 85, whereas later expanders leaned CD4+.

CDR3 length: 13 residues. Germline loops: CDR1 SQVTM, CDR2 ANQGSEA. Trimming took off 1 base at V and 7 bases at J, with 14 bases between the two ends. This TCR came from a man aged 18-30 years who had mild COVID-19 (a few samples of this study predate the infection). Cell type and time point are not known. The rearrangement uses TRBV29-1 and TRBJ2-7; TRBD1 is a possible D gene (6 bases). Sample: PBMCs or a T cell subset sorted from them (not recorded which). CDR3 nucleotide sequence: TGCAGCGTTGAAGGGCAGGGGAATGAGGAGCAGTACTTC. Its protein is CSVEGQGNEEQYF.